This is a list of T cell receptor beta chains from one sample in a study of vaccination and CD4 T cells after COVID-19. What these receptors recognize is not known. Using its own MiXCR run on the PCR reads, TCRdb lists one record per CDR3 protein. The table shows some 14,000 distinct CDR3 sequences, with around two fifths occurring only once. Sequenced sample: CD4+ T cells from blood, cultured in vitro. These TCRs come from a human donor who had recovered from COVID-19. The CDR3 runs from the conserved cysteine through the conserved F or W. A D gene is named only where the DNA matches it firmly. Where a row states a size, it is once, few, many or the class of an expanded clone; other rows omit it.

j_gene: TRBJ2-7
abundance: .
d_gene: TRBD2
v_gene: TRBV27
CDR3nt: TGTGCCAGCCCGCGGGAGACGTTACACGAGCAGTACTTC
CDR3aa: CASPRETLHEQYF

j_gene: TRBJ1-1
abundance: few
d_gene: TRBD1
v_gene: TRBV20-1
CDR3nt: TGCAGTGCTAGCTCACAGGGGGACAGTGAAGCTTTCTTT
CDR3aa: CSASSQGDSEAFF

j_gene: TRBJ2-6
abundance: .
d_gene: .
v_gene: TRBV7-2
CDR3nt: TGTGCCAGCAGCTTAAATTCCCCTGGGGCCAACGTCCTGACTTTC
CDR3aa: CASSLNSPGANVLTF

j_gene: TRBJ2-5
abundance: few
d_gene: .
v_gene: TRBV10-3
CDR3nt: TGTGCCATCAGTGAGAAGGCAAAGACCCAGTACTTC
CDR3aa: CAISEKAKTQYF

j_gene: TRBJ2-3
abundance: .
d_gene: .
v_gene: TRBV20-1
CDR3nt: TGCAGTGCTGGGCCCGGGATTTCCTTCACAGATACGCAGTATTTT
CDR3aa: CSAGPGISFTDTQYF

j_gene: TRBJ1-1
abundance: once
d_gene: TRBD1
v_gene: TRBV14
CDR3nt: TGTGCCAGCAGCTGGGACAGGGAAACTGAAGCTTTCTTT
CDR3aa: CASSWDRETEAFF

j_gene: TRBJ1-1
abundance: .
d_gene: .
v_gene: TRBV19
CDR3nt: TGTGCCAGTCTGGGTGGGGCAGGGGCTATGAACACTGAAGCTTTCTTT
CDR3aa: CASLGGAGAMNTEAFF

j_gene: TRBJ2-5
abundance: few
d_gene: .
v_gene: TRBV19
CDR3nt: TGTGCCAGTACCCTCTCAAACGGAGGTCAAGAGACCCAGTACTTC
CDR3aa: CASTLSNGGQETQYF

j_gene: TRBJ1-5
abundance: few
d_gene: .
v_gene: TRBV6-2/TRBV6-3
CDR3nt: TGTGCCAGCAGTTTTTCCGGTCGGGGCAATCAGCCCCAGCATTTT
CDR3aa: CASSFSGRGNQPQHF

j_gene: TRBJ2-1
abundance: .
d_gene: TRBD2
v_gene: TRBV27
CDR3nt: TGTGCCAGCAGTCGAACCGGGACTAGCGGGAGTAACAACAATGAGCAGTTCTTC
CDR3aa: CASSRTGTSGSNNNEQFF

j_gene: TRBJ1-5
abundance: .
d_gene: .
v_gene: TRBV18
CDR3nt: TGTGCCAGCTCACCAACGGTAGCTCCTAGCAATCAGCCCCAGCATTTT
CDR3aa: CASSPTVAPSNQPQHF

j_gene: TRBJ2-7
abundance: .
d_gene: .
v_gene: TRBV6-1
CDR3nt: TGTGCCAGCAGGGAGTCACAAGGGGAGCAGTACTTC
CDR3aa: CASRESQGEQYF

j_gene: TRBJ2-3
abundance: .
d_gene: TRBD2
v_gene: TRBV2
CDR3nt: TGTGCCAGCACTTGGACTAGCGGGACAGATACGCAGTATTTT
CDR3aa: CASTWTSGTDTQYF

j_gene: TRBJ2-1
abundance: .
d_gene: TRBD2
v_gene: TRBV5-6
CDR3nt: TGTGCCAGCAGCTACAACCGCGGGACTAGCGGGGGTGAGCAGTTCTTC
CDR3aa: CASSYNRGTSGGEQFF

j_gene: TRBJ2-1
abundance: .
d_gene: TRBD1
v_gene: TRBV7-8
CDR3nt: TGTGCCAGCAGCCTTCGGACAGGCGGGTACAATGAGCAGTTCTTC
CDR3aa: CASSLRTGGYNEQFF

j_gene: TRBJ1-1
abundance: few
d_gene: .
v_gene: TRBV28
CDR3nt: TGTGCCAGCAGTTTAGGACAGCCCGAAGCTTTCTTT
CDR3aa: CASSLGQPEAFF

j_gene: TRBJ1-5
abundance: .
d_gene: .
v_gene: TRBV6-2/TRBV6-3
CDR3nt: TGTGCCAGCAGAAAGACAGGCCAAAATCAGCCCCAGCATTTT
CDR3aa: CASRKTGQNQPQHF

j_gene: TRBJ2-3
abundance: .
d_gene: TRBD1
v_gene: TRBV6-1
CDR3nt: TGTGCCAGCACCCTATCGACAGGGATAGGGACAGATACGCAGTATTTT
CDR3aa: CASTLSTGIGTDTQYF

j_gene: TRBJ1-1
abundance: .
d_gene: .
v_gene: TRBV3-1
CDR3nt: TGTGCCAGCAGCCCGACGACAGGTCGGAACACTGAAGCTTTCTTT
CDR3aa: CASSPTTGRNTEAFF

j_gene: TRBJ1-5
abundance: .
d_gene: .
v_gene: TRBV4-2
CDR3nt: TGTGCCAGCAGCCAAGAGCTCAGATCAAATCAGCCCCAGCATTTT
CDR3aa: CASSQELRSNQPQHF

j_gene: TRBJ2-3
abundance: .
d_gene: .
v_gene: TRBV20-1
CDR3nt: TGCAGTGCTAGAGACGGGACTGAAATCACAGATACGCAGTATTTT
CDR3aa: CSARDGTEITDTQYF

j_gene: TRBJ1-2
abundance: few
d_gene: .
v_gene: TRBV11-2
CDR3nt: TGTGCCAGCAGCTTAGTAGTGAGTCTGACTCAGGGGAACTATGGCTACACCTTC
CDR3aa: CASSLVVSLTQGNYGYTF

j_gene: TRBJ1-6
abundance: few
d_gene: .
v_gene: TRBV27
CDR3nt: TGTGCCAGCACTCCACGGAGGGAGCGAGGTTCACCCCTCCACTTT
CDR3aa: CASTPRRERGSPLHF

j_gene: TRBJ1-1
abundance: .
d_gene: .
v_gene: TRBV24-1
CDR3nt: TGTGCCACCAGTGATTTTGTTGGGACTGAAGCTTTCTTT
CDR3aa: CATSDFVGTEAFF

j_gene: TRBJ2-1
abundance: .
d_gene: TRBD2
v_gene: TRBV7-9
CDR3nt: TGTGCCAGCAGCTCCCGACAGGCACAGCGGGGGCCCGTCTCCTACAATGAGCAGTTCTTC
CDR3aa: CASSSRQAQRGPVSYNEQFF

j_gene: TRBJ1-3
abundance: few
d_gene: TRBD1
v_gene: TRBV20-1
CDR3nt: TGCAGTGCTGCCGGGACAGCGAACTCTGGAAACACCATATATTTT
CDR3aa: CSAAGTANSGNTIYF

j_gene: TRBJ1-3
abundance: few
d_gene: .
v_gene: TRBV6-1
CDR3nt: TGTGCCAGCAGTGAAGCGCTGAGCTCTGGAAACACCATATATTTT
CDR3aa: CASSEALSSGNTIYF

j_gene: TRBJ2-7
abundance: .
d_gene: TRBD2
v_gene: TRBV18
CDR3nt: TGTGCCAGCTCACCAAGTAGCGGGGGGGCCGGCTCCTACGAGCAGTACTTC
CDR3aa: CASSPSSGGAGSYEQYF

j_gene: TRBJ1-1
abundance: few
d_gene: .
v_gene: TRBV11-2
CDR3nt: TGTGCCAGCAGCTTAGAGCGGATGAACACTGAAGCTTTCTTT
CDR3aa: CASSLERMNTEAFF

j_gene: TRBJ2-5
abundance: .
d_gene: TRBD2
v_gene: TRBV4-1
CDR3nt: TGCGCCAGCAGCCAAGGGAGATTAGCGGGGGCGATCCAAGAGACCCAGTACTTC
CDR3aa: CASSQGRLAGAIQETQYF

j_gene: TRBJ1-1
abundance: few
d_gene: TRBD1
v_gene: TRBV19
CDR3nt: TGTGCCAGTAGTAAAACCCCGGACAGGGGACGGAACACTGAAGCTTTCTTT
CDR3aa: CASSKTPDRGRNTEAFF

j_gene: TRBJ2-7
abundance: .
d_gene: TRBD1
v_gene: TRBV5-1
CDR3nt: TGCGCCAGCAGCACCCTGACAGGGGCCTACGAGCAGTACTTC
CDR3aa: CASSTLTGAYEQYF

j_gene: TRBJ1-5
abundance: few
d_gene: .
v_gene: TRBV12-3/TRBV12-4
CDR3nt: TGTGCCAGCAGTTCCAGGGGAATCAATCAGCCCCAGCATTTT
CDR3aa: CASSSRGINQPQHF

j_gene: TRBJ2-3
abundance: .
d_gene: .
v_gene: TRBV20-1
CDR3nt: TGCAGTGCTAGTTCGCAAGATACGCAGTATTTT
CDR3aa: CSASSQDTQYF

j_gene: TRBJ2-3
abundance: .
d_gene: .
v_gene: TRBV24-1
CDR3nt: TGTGCCACCACGGACCCGGCTAGCACAGATACGCAGTATTTT
CDR3aa: CATTDPASTDTQYF

j_gene: TRBJ2-1
abundance: .
d_gene: .
v_gene: TRBV21-1
CDR3nt: TGTGCCAGCAGCAAAGTAGGGGGTACTCCCCACAATGAGCAGTTCTTC
CDR3aa: CASSKVGGTPHNEQFF

j_gene: TRBJ1-5
abundance: .
d_gene: .
v_gene: TRBV2
CDR3nt: TGTGCCAGCATGTTTGCGGGCAATCAGCCCCAGCATTTT
CDR3aa: CASMFAGNQPQHF

j_gene: TRBJ2-2
abundance: .
d_gene: .
v_gene: TRBV11-2
CDR3nt: TGTGCCAGCAGCTTATTCATCCCTGACACCGGGGAGCTGTTTTTT
CDR3aa: CASSLFIPDTGELFF

j_gene: TRBJ2-7
abundance: few
d_gene: TRBD1
v_gene: TRBV5-1
CDR3nt: TGCGCCAGCAGCTTGGCCGGGACAGGATTCGACGAGCAGTACTTC
CDR3aa: CASSLAGTGFDEQYF

j_gene: TRBJ2-3
abundance: .
d_gene: .
v_gene: TRBV27
CDR3nt: TGTGCCAGCAGTTGGGGCAGGGGGGGAACAGATACGCAGTATTTT
CDR3aa: CASSWGRGGTDTQYF

j_gene: TRBJ2-5
abundance: .
d_gene: .
v_gene: TRBV27
CDR3nt: TGTGCCAGCAGTCCGGGACGTCAAGAGACCCAGTACTTC
CDR3aa: CASSPGRQETQYF

j_gene: TRBJ1-1
abundance: .
d_gene: .
v_gene: TRBV5-1
CDR3nt: TGCGCCAGCAGCTTGGCGGGGGTTGACACTGAAGCTTTCTTT
CDR3aa: CASSLAGVDTEAFF

j_gene: TRBJ2-7
abundance: .
d_gene: .
v_gene: TRBV4-1
CDR3nt: TGCGCCAGCAGCCAAGGGACTGACAGGCTCACCTCCTACGAGCAGTACTTC
CDR3aa: CASSQGTDRLTSYEQYF

j_gene: TRBJ1-5
abundance: .
d_gene: .
v_gene: TRBV12-3/TRBV12-4
CDR3nt: TGTGCCAGCAGCATGGGGCGTAGCAATCAGCCCCAGCATTTT
CDR3aa: CASSMGRSNQPQHF

j_gene: TRBJ1-2
abundance: .
d_gene: .
v_gene: TRBV12-3/TRBV12-4
CDR3nt: TGTGCCAGCAGCCTTGGGCAGCCCTTCGGTGGACCTGGCTACACCTTC
CDR3aa: CASSLGQPFGGPGYTF

j_gene: TRBJ2-7
abundance: once
d_gene: TRBD2
v_gene: TRBV2
CDR3nt: TGTGCCAGCAGTGAATGGGAGGGGCAGTACTTC
CDR3aa: CASSEWEGQYF

j_gene: TRBJ2-5
abundance: .
d_gene: .
v_gene: TRBV7-8
CDR3nt: TGTGCCAGCAGCTTATATCGTGACAGCCCAATCCGGTTGGAGACCCAGTACTTC
CDR3aa: CASSLYRDSPIRLETQYF

j_gene: TRBJ2-7
abundance: .
d_gene: .
v_gene: TRBV15
CDR3nt: TGTGCCACCAGCAGAGAGCCAGGGGGGACCTCCGAGCAGTACTTC
CDR3aa: CATSREPGGTSEQYF

j_gene: TRBJ2-3
abundance: .
d_gene: .
v_gene: TRBV12-3/TRBV12-4
CDR3nt: TGTGCCAGCAGTCCCCGTCCATCCGAACAGTATTTT
CDR3aa: CASSPRPSEQYF